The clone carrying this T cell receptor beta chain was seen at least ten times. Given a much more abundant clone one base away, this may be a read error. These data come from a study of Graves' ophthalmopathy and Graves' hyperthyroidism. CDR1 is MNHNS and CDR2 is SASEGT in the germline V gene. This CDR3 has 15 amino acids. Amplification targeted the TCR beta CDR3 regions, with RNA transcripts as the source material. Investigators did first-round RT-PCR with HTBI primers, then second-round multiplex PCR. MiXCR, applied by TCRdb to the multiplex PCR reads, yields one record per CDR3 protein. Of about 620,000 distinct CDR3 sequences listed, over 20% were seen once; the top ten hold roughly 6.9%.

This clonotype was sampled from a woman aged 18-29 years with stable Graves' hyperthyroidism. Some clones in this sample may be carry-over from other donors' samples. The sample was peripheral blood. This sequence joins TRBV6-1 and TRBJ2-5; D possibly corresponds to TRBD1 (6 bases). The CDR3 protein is CASSERGGQQETKYF. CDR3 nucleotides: TGTGCCAGCAGCGAAAGGGGTGGACAGCAAGAGACCAAGTACTTC.